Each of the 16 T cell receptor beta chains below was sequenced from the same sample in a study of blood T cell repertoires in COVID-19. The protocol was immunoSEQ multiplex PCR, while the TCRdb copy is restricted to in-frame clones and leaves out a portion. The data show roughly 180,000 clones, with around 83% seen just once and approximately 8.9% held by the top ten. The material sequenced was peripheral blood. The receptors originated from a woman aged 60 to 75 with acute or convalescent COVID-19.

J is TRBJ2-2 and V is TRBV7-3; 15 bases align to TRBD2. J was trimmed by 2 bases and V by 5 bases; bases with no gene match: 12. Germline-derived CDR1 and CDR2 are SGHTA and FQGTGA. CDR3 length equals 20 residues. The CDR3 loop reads CASSPTGLAGGGLNTGELFF. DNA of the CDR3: TGTGCCAGCAGCCCCACGGGACTAGCGGGAGGCGGACTTAACACCGGGGAGCTGTTTTTT.

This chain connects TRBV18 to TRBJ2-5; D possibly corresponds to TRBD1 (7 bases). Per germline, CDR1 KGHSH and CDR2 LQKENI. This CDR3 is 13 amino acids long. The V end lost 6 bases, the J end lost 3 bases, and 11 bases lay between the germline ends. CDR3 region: CASSRGTEETQYF. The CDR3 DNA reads TGTGCCAGCTCCCGCGGGACAGAAGAGACCCAGTACTTC.

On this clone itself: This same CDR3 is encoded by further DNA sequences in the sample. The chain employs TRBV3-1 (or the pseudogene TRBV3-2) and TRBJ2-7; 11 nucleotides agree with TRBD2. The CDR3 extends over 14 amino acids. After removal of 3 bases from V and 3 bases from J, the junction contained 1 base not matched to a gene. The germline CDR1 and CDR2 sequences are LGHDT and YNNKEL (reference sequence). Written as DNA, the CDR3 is TGTGCCAGCAGCCAGGGGACTAGCGGCTACGAGCAGTACTTC. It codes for CASSQGTSGYEQYF.

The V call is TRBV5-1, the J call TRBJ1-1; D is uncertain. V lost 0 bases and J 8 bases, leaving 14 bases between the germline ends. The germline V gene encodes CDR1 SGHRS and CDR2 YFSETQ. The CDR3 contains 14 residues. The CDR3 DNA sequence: TGCGCCAGCAGCTTGGCCGATTTTAGTTCCGAAGCTTTCTTT. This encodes CASSLADFSSEAFF. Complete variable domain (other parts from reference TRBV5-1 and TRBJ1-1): KAGVTQTPRYLIKTRGQQVTLSCSPISGHRSVSWYQQTPGQGLQFLFEYFSETQRNKGNFPGRFSGRQFSNSRSEMNVSTLELGDSALYLCASSLADFSSEAFFGQGTRLTVV.

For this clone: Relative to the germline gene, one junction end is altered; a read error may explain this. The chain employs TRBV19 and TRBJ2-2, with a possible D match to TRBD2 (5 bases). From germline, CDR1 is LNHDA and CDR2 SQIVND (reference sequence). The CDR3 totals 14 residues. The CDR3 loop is CASGMIGLTGELFF. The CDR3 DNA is TGTGCCAGTGGTATGATAGGACTCACCGGGGAGCTGTTTTTT.

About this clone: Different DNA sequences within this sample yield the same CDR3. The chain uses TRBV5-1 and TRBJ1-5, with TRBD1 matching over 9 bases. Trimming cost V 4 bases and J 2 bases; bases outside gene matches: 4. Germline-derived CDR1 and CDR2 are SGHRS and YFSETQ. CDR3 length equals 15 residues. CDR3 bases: TGCGCCAGCAGCCCGGGACAGGGTGGCAATCAGCCCCAGCATTTT. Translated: CASSPGQGGNQPQHF.

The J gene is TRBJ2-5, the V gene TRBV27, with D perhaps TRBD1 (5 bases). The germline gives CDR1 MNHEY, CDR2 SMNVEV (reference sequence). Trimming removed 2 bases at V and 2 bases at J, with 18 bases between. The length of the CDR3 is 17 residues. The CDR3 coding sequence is TGTGCCAGCAGTTTACGGCGAGGTAACAGACAGCAAGAGACCCAGTACTTC. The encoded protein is CASSLRRGNRQQETQYF.

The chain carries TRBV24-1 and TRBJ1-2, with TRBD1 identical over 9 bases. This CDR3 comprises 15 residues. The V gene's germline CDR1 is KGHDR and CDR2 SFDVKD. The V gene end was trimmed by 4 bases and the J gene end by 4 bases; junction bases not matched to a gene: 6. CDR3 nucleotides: TGTGCCACCAGTGACCGGACAGGGGACGTCTATGGCTACACCTTC. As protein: CATSDRTGDVYGYTF.

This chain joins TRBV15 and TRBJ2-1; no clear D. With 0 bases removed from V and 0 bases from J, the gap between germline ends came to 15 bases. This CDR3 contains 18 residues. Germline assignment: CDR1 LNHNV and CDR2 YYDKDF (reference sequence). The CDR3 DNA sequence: TGTGCCACCAGCAGAGATGACCAGCGATTGAGCTCCTACAATGAGCAGTTCTTC. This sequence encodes CATSRDDQRLSSYNEQFF.

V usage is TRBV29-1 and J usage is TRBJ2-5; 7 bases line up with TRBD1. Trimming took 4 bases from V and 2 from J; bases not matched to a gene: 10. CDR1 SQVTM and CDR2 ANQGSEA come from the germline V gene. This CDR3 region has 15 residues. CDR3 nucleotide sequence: TGCAGCGTTGTGGGGGCTTCGGGACAGCAAGAGACCCAGTACTTC. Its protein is CSVVGASGQQETQYF.

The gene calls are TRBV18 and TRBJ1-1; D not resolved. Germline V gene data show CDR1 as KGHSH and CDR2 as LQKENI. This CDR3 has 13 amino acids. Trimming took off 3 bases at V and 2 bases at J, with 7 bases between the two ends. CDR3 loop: CASSPAVNTEAFF. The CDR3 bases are TGTGCCAGCTCACCCGCGGTAAACACTGAAGCTTTCTTT. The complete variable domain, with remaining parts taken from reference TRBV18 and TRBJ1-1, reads NAGVMQNPRHLVRRRGQEARLRCSPMKGHSHVYWYRQLPEEGLKFMVYLQKENIIDESGMPKERFSAEFPKEGPSILRIQQVVRGDSAAYFCASSPAVNTEAFFGQGTRLTVV.

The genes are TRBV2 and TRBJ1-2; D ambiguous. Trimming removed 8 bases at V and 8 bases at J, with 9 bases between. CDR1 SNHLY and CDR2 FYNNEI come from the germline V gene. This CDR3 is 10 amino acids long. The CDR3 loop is CASGEWGYTF. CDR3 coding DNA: TGTGCCAGCGGGGAGTGGGGCTACACCTTC.

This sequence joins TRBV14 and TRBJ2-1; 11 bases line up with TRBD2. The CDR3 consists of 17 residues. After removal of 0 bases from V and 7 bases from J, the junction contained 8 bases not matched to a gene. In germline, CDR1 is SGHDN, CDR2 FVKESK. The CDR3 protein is CASSQDRFSGRVNEQFF. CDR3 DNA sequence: TGTGCCAGCAGCCAAGATCGGTTTAGCGGGAGGGTGAATGAGCAGTTCTTC.

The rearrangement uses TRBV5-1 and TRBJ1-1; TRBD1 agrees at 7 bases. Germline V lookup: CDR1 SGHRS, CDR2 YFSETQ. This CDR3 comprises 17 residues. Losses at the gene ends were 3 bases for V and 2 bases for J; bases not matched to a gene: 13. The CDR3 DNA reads TGCGCCAGCAGCTCCACATCGTATGGGACAGCCAACACTGAAGCTTTCTTT. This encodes CASSSTSYGTANTEAFF.

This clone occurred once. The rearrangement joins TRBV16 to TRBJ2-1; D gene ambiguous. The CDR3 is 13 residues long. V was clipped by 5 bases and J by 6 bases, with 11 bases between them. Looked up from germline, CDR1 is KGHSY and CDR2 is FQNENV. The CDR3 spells CASSATVVNEQFF. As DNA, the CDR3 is TGTGCCAGCAGCGCTACCGTGGTCAATGAGCAGTTCTTC.

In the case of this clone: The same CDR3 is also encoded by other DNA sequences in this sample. The CDR3 DNA sequence: TGTGCCAGCAGCGTAGCGGGAGTGAGGGAGACCCAGTACTTC. Its translation is CASSVAGVRETQYF. The chain employs TRBV9 and TRBJ2-5; D is possibly TRBD2 (6 bases). Trimming removed 0 bases from V and 5 bases from J, with 11 bases in between. Germline lookup yields CDR1 SGDLS and CDR2 YYNGEE. The CDR3 runs 14 residues. The whole variable domain, remainder taken from reference TRBV9 and TRBJ2-5, is DSGVTQTPKHLITATGQRVTLRCSPRSGDLSVYWYQQSLDQGLQFLIQYYNGEERAKGNILERFSAQQFPDLHSELNLSSLELGDSALYFCASSVAGVRETQYFGPGTRLLVL.